This T cell receptor (beta chain) comes out of a study of blood T cells in healthy people across ages. Study observations and caveats: The recorded TCR beta diversity per million T cells decreased in a roughly linear manner with age.

A second PCR of about 7 to 12 cycles used a sample-barcoded 5' primer and a J-beta primer mix. Each cDNA molecule received a tag from a template-switch adaptor that had 12 random nucleotides. Each CDR3 protein gets one entry after TCRdb re-called the 5' RACE reads with MiXCR. This sample carries hundreds of thousands of distinct CDR3 sequences, 32% of them seen once, and the ten largest clones take just over 15%. Total RNA extracted from each sample amounted to at least 5.5 micrograms. Points on this clonotype: Its specificity is not known.

The CDR3 length is 13 residues. V lost 5 bases and J 4 bases, leaving 12 bases between the germline ends. CDR1 MGHRA and CDR2 YSYEKL come from the germline V gene. Sequencing used blood. This receptor was taken from a woman of 80 years or more in good health. The J gene is TRBJ2-7, the V gene TRBV4-1, with a tentative D call TRBD2 (5 bases). The CDR3 here is CASSSESGYEQYF. For the CDR3, the DNA is TGCGCCAGCAGCAGTGAGTCGGGGTACGAGCAGTACTTC.